This T cell receptor (beta chain) is from a study of blood T cell repertoires in COVID-19. This clone was seen only once. Here immunoSEQ multiplex PCR was the method, and the copy in TCRdb shows in-frame clones only, minus some. Here the sample spans some 90,000 clones, over 70% being singletons. Germline assignment: CDR1 MNHEY and CDR2 SMNVEV (reference sequence). Trimming left V 10 bases short and J 1 base short, with 20 bases between. This CDR3 spans 16 amino acids. The rearrangement links TRBV27 to TRBJ2-4; D not certain. This TCR was sampled from a human donor in a cohort sampled during active COVID-19. Source material: peripheral blood. The CDR3 reads CATSASLAVAKNIQYF. The CDR3 nucleotides read TGTGCCACCAGCGCCAGTTTGGCGGTTGCCAAAAACATTCAGTACTTC.